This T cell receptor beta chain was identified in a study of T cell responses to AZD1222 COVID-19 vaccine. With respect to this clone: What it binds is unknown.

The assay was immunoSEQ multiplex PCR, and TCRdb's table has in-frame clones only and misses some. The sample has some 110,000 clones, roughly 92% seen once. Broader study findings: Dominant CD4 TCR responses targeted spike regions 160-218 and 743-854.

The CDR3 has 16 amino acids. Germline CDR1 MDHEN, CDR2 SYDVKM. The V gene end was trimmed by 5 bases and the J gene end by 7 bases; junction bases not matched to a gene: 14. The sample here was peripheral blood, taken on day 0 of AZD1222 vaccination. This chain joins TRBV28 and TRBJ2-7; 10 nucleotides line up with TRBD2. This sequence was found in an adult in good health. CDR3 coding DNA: TGTGCCAGCAGTACCGCTCATGCAGCGGGAGGGCGGGAGCAGTACTTC. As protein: CASSTAHAAGGREQYF.